Shown below are 31 T cell receptor beta chains from a single sample sequenced in a study of OX40 agonist ivuxolimab in advanced cancers. The protocol was immunoSEQ multiplex PCR, while the TCRdb copy is restricted to in-frame clones and leaves out a portion. The table includes tens of thousands of clones, about 89% detected once. The source material was CD4+ or CD8+ T cells sorted from blood, sampled in a trial of the OX40 agonist ivuxolimab. All receptors derive from an adult with an advanced solid tumor such as melanoma, head and neck, liver or kidney cancer.

The J gene is TRBJ2-2, the V gene TRBV9; D not resolved. V was shortened by 7 bases and J by 6 bases, with 13 bases between the two germline ends. CDR3 length equals 13 residues. The germline V gene encodes CDR1 SGDLS and CDR2 YYNGEE. CDR3 sequence reads: CASSTLVSGELFF. The DNA for the CDR3 is TGTGCCAGCTCTACTCTGGTTTCCGGGGAGCTGTTTTTT.

The chain is built from TRBV19 and TRBJ1-1; 8 bases agree with TRBD1. The V segment lost 6 bases and the J segment 0 bases; nucleotides outside the gene matches: 18. Germline V gives CDR1 LNHDA, CDR2 SQIVND (reference sequence). The CDR3 extends over 19 amino acids. The CDR3 coding sequence is TGTGCCAGTAGCGACCTCACTGGGACAGGAGGTTCCATGAACACTGAAGCTTTCTTT. Protein product: CASSDLTGTGGSMNTEAFF.

The CDR3 loop reads CASIGLDGELFF. Written as DNA, the CDR3 is TGTGCCAGCATCGGACTTGACGGGGAGCTGTTTTTT. The J gene is TRBJ2-2, the V gene TRBV6-5; possible D gene TRBD2, 5 bases. This CDR3 contains 12 residues. V was clipped by 7 bases and J by 7 bases, with 10 bases between them. CDR1 MNHEY and CDR2 SVGAGI come from the germline V gene.

J is TRBJ1-5 and V is TRBV19, with 8 bases matching TRBD1. The germline CDR1 and CDR2 sequences are LNHDA and SQIVND (reference sequence). CDR3 length: 16 residues. Losses at the gene ends were 1 base for V and 0 bases for J; bases not matched to a gene: 2. The CDR3 protein is CASSIGGTGSNQPQHF. In DNA, the CDR3 is TGTGCCAGTAGTATAGGTGGGACAGGTAGCAATCAGCCCCAGCATTTT.

The CDR3 is CASSIGWDSHTEAFF. In nucleotides, the CDR3 is TGTGCCAGTAGTATAGGGTGGGACAGCCATACTGAAGCTTTCTTT. The chain combines TRBV19 with TRBJ1-1; 7 bases fit TRBD1. The CDR3 covers 15 residues. Germline V gives CDR1 LNHDA, CDR2 SQIVND (reference sequence). V gave up 1 base and J gave up 5 bases; unmatched junction bases: 7.

The chain combines TRBV5-1 with TRBJ1-1; 9 bases are a match to TRBD1. Germline V lookup: CDR1 SGHRS, CDR2 YFSETQ. J gave up 5 bases and V 4 bases, and 6 bases lay outside the gene matches. CDR3 length: 14 residues. The CDR3 DNA is TGCGCCAGCAGCGAACTACAGGGGGCGACTGAAGCTTTCTTT. This sequence encodes CASSELQGATEAFF.

The CDR3 sequence: CASSLPSHETQYF. The CDR3 DNA sequence: TGTGCCAGCAGCTTACCTAGCCACGAGACCCAGTACTTC. The chain links TRBV7-9 to TRBJ2-5, with a tentative D call TRBD2 (5 bases). The germline V gene has CDR1 SEHNR and CDR2 FQNEAQ (reference sequence). The V and J ends lost 2 bases and 5 bases respectively, with 9 bases between them. CDR3 size: 13 residues. Full variable domain (outside the CDR3, taken from reference TRBV7-9 and TRBJ2-5): DTGVSQNPRHKITKRGQNVTFRCDPISEHNRLYWYRQTLGQGPEFLTYFQNEAQLEKSRLLSDRFSAERPKGSFSTLEIQRTEQGDSAMYLCASSLPSHETQYFGPGTRLLVL.

This chain connects TRBV4-1 to TRBJ2-3, with unresolved D. Trimming left V 0 bases short and J 3 bases short, with 4 bases between. Germline lookup yields CDR1 MGHRA and CDR2 YSYEKL. CDR3 length: 13 amino acids. CDR3 sequence reads: CASSQEGTDTQYF. DNA of the CDR3: TGCGCCAGCAGCCAAGAAGGGACAGATACGCAGTATTTT.

This chain links TRBV19 with TRBJ2-1; 12 bases line up with TRBD1. Trimming cost V 11 bases and J 3 bases; bases outside gene matches: 8. This CDR3 contains 15 residues. The germline gives CDR1 LNHDA, CDR2 SQIVND (reference sequence). CDR3 sequence: CASAGTGGYYNEQFF. The CDR3 DNA follows: TGTGCCTCGGCAGGGACAGGGGGCTACTACAATGAGCAGTTCTTC.

The gene calls are TRBV7-9 and TRBJ2-1, with a weak D call TRBD2 (5 bases). V was pared by 0 bases and J by 2 bases, with 5 bases between. Germline lookup yields CDR1 SEHNR and CDR2 FQNEAQ (reference sequence). The CDR3 is 14 residues long. CDR3 bases: TGTGCCAGCAGCTTAGCCGGGGCCTACAATGAGCAGTTCTTC. This translates into CASSLAGAYNEQFF.

The chain uses TRBV6-1 and TRBJ1-4; D is undetermined. Germline loops: CDR1 MNHNS, CDR2 SASEGT. Trimming pared 6 bases from V and 6 bases from J, leaving 11 bases between. The CDR3 consists of 13 residues. The CDR3 here is CASRGRVDEKLFF. The CDR3 nucleotides are TGTGCCAGCAGAGGACGGGTGGATGAAAAACTGTTTTTT.

The chain links TRBV10-3 to TRBJ1-6; no reliable D call. Germline lookup yields CDR1 ENHRY and CDR2 SYGVKD. This CDR3 has 13 residues. V was clipped by 4 bases and J by 5 bases, with 6 bases between them. The DNA of the CDR3 is TGTGCCATCAGTGGCGGGGATAATTCACCCCTCCACTTT. Translated, it gives CAISGGDNSPLHF.

This clone was found once. The chain links TRBV4-1 to TRBJ1-1, with unresolved D. V lost 3 bases to trimming and J lost 6 bases, with 8 bases between them. Germline V gene lookup returns CDR1 MGHRA and CDR2 YSYEKL. The CDR3 extends over 12 amino acids. This chain's CDR3 is CASSHAESEAFF. The CDR3 DNA reads TGCGCCAGCAGCCACGCAGAATCTGAAGCTTTCTTT.

The chain uses TRBV6-1 and TRBJ2-7, with D uncertain. Between the trimmed V and J ends, which lost 1 base and 3 bases, there was a span of 13 bases. CDR3 size: 15 residues. Per the germline V gene, CDR1 is MNHNS and CDR2 is SASEGT. CDR3: CASSEGAGDSYEQYF. The CDR3 coding sequence is TGTGCCAGCAGTGAAGGGGCTGGTGATAGCTACGAGCAGTACTTC.

J is TRBJ2-1 and V is TRBV10-1; possible D gene TRBD1, 6 bases. V lost 4 bases to trimming and J lost 8 bases, with 6 bases between them. From germline, CDR1 is WNHNN and CDR2 SYGVQD (reference sequence). The CDR3 is 11 residues long. The CDR3 region is CASSGQDEQFF. The CDR3 nucleotides read TGCGCCAGCAGTGGACAGGATGAGCAGTTCTTC.

This clone was seen only a few times. The chain has TRBV2 and TRBJ1-2; no definite D call. This CDR3 contains 10 residues. The V end lost 6 bases, the J end lost 12 bases, and 11 bases lay between the germline ends. Germline CDR1 reads SNHLY; CDR2 reads FYNNEI. The CDR3 DNA sequence: TGTGCCAGCAGGGCAGCCCTGGACACCTTC. It specifies CASRAALDTF. Based on the CDR3 plus reference TRBV2 and TRBJ1-2, the full variable domain is EPEVTQTPSHQVTQMGQEVILRCVPISNHLYFYWYRQILGQKVEFLVSFYNNEISEKSEIFDDQFSVERPDGSNFTLKIRSTKLEDSAMYFCASRAALDTFGSGTRLTVV.

This clone was seen once. The V gene is TRBV7-3, the J gene TRBJ2-5; no clear D gene. V gave up 1 base and J gave up 2 bases, with 8 bases separating them. CDR1 and CDR2 (germline): SGHTA, FQGTGA. The CDR3 sequence is 14 residues long. The CDR3 spells CASSLIVGQETQYF. The CDR3 DNA is TGTGCCAGCAGCTTAATCGTGGGACAAGAGACCCAGTACTTC.

The chain has TRBV5-8 and TRBJ2-7; tentatively, D is TRBD1 (5 bases). V was pared by 3 bases and J by 7 bases, with 17 bases between. Germline V CDR1 and CDR2: SGHTS, YDEGEE. There are 14 residues in the CDR3. This CDR3 reads CASSWGEERREQYF. The CDR3 DNA is TGTGCCAGCAGCTGGGGCGAGGAGCGTAGGGAGCAGTACTTC.

The chain links TRBV7-9 to TRBJ2-7; maybe TRBD2 (6 bases). Germline assignment: CDR1 SEHNR and CDR2 FQNEAQ (reference sequence). V lost 1 base and J 1 base, leaving 14 bases between the germline ends. There are 16 residues in the CDR3. CDR3 sequence: CASSLDLAGTSYEQYF. DNA of the CDR3: TGTGCCAGCAGCTTAGACTTGGCAGGGACTTCCTACGAGCAGTACTTC.

This chain joins TRBV9 and TRBJ2-5, with D hard to call. The CDR3 consists of 11 residues. The germline V and J ends were trimmed by 3 bases and 3 bases, with 3 bases remaining between them. CDR1 is SGDLS and CDR2 is YYNGEE in the germline V gene. CDR3 bases: TGTGCCAGCAGCGACAAAGAGACCCAGTACTTC. Protein product: CASSDKETQYF.

The chain links TRBV4-2 to TRBJ2-2, with TRBD2 matching over 10 bases. Looked up from germline, CDR1 is LGHNA and CDR2 is YNFKEQ. The trim removed 0 bases at V and 4 bases at J, leaving 8 bases unmatched. There are 18 residues in the CDR3. CDR3: CASSQDGSGGYSTGELFF. The CDR3, as DNA: TGTGCCAGCAGCCAAGATGGTAGCGGGGGGTATAGCACCGGGGAGCTGTTTTTT.

Details on this clone: The same CDR3 also results from other DNA sequences found in this sample. V is TRBV19 and J is TRBJ1-1; D ambiguous. This CDR3 has 13 residues. The V gene lost 1 base and the J gene lost 5 bases, with 8 bases spanning the gap. CDR1 is LNHDA and CDR2 is SQIVND in the germline V gene (reference sequence). The DNA for the CDR3 is TGTGCCAGTAGTATAGGGCTGTCGACTGAAGCTTTCTTT. Amino acids: CASSIGLSTEAFF.

V is TRBV5-1 and J is TRBJ1-1, with TRBD1 matching over 8 bases. The V gene end was trimmed by 0 bases and the J gene end by 0 bases; junction bases not matched to a gene: 4. Germline V lookup: CDR1 SGHRS, CDR2 YFSETQ. The CDR3 is 16 amino acids. The CDR3 loop is CASSLGTGYMNTEAFF. The DNA for the CDR3 is TGCGCCAGCAGCTTGGGGACAGGGTATATGAACACTGAAGCTTTCTTT.

The CDR3 coding sequence is TGTGCCATCTCCTTGACTAGCGGGGGGTCCAATGAGCAGTTCTTC. Translation: CAISLTSGGSNEQFF. The chain employs TRBV10-3 and TRBJ2-1, with 13 bases fitting TRBD2. CDR3 size: 15 residues. V was clipped by 8 bases and J by 6 bases; unmatched bases: 7. CDR1 and CDR2 from the germline V gene are ENHRY and SYGVKD.

Only a few counts were recorded for this clone. The chain couples TRBV18 to TRBJ1-1, with D possibly TRBD1 on 5 matching bases. This CDR3 has 15 amino acids. Trimming removed 6 bases from V and 5 bases from J, with 19 bases in between. Germline loops: CDR1 KGHSH, CDR2 LQKENI. The CDR3 DNA reads TGTGCCAGCTCGGGGCCAGGATGGGTTTTTACTGAAGCTTTCTTT. This codes for CASSGPGWVFTEAFF. The full variable domain, its missing parts supplied by reference TRBV18 and TRBJ1-1, is NAGVMQNPRHLVRRRGQEARLRCSPMKGHSHVYWYRQLPEEGLKFMVYLQKENIIDESGMPKERFSAEFPKEGPSILRIQQVVRGDSAAYFCASSGPGWVFTEAFFGQGTRLTVV.

The chain is built from TRBV11-2 and TRBJ2-5; no clear D. The V gene lost 0 bases and the J gene lost 1 base, with 12 bases spanning the gap. Germline loops: CDR1 SGHAT, CDR2 FQNNGV. The CDR3 is made up of 16 amino acids. The DNA for the CDR3 is TGTGCCAGCAGCTTAGATCAACGGTTTTTCCAAGAGACCCAGTACTTC. Residues: CASSLDQRFFQETQYF. The full variable domain, in which reference TRBV11-2 and TRBJ2-5 provide the parts outside the CDR3, is EAGVAQSPRYKIIEKRQSVAFWCNPISGHATLYWYQQILGQGPKLLIQFQNNGVVDDSQLPKDRFSAERLKGVDSTLKIQPAKLEDSAVYLCASSLDQRFFQETQYFGPGTRLLVL.

V gene TRBV19 combines with J gene TRBJ1-5, with D hard to call. The CDR3 is 11 residues long. Trimming shortened V by 7 bases and J by 9 bases, and 10 bases separated the two germline ends. CDR1 is LNHDA, CDR2 SQIVND, per germline (reference sequence). The CDR3 spells CASTGLGPQHF. Written as DNA, the CDR3 is TGTGCCAGTACGGGGTTAGGGCCCCAGCATTTT. Full variable domain (remainder filled in from reference TRBV19 and TRBJ1-5): DGGITQSPKYLFRKEGQNVTLSCEQNLNHDAMYWYRQDPGQGLRLIYYSQIVNDFQKGDIAEGYSVSREKKESFPLTVTSAQKNPTAFYLCASTGLGPQHFGDGTRLSIL.

This rearrangement joins TRBV29-1 to TRBJ1-1; tentatively, D is TRBD1 (5 bases). There are 14 residues in the CDR3. Trimming removed 6 bases from V and 4 bases from J, with 18 bases in between. In germline, CDR1 is SQVTM, CDR2 ANQGSEA. Here the CDR3 reads CSVLLAGRGTEAFF. CDR3 DNA sequence: TGCAGCGTGTTACTGGCCGGGAGGGGCACTGAAGCTTTCTTT.

V usage is TRBV5-6 and J usage is TRBJ1-2, with 9 bases identical to TRBD1. Germline CDR1 is SGHDT and CDR2 is YYEEEE. V was pared by 4 bases and J by 2 bases, with 6 bases of the junction left unmatched. CDR3 length: 15 amino acids. The chain's CDR3 is CASSLDRGDNYGYTF. The CDR3 DNA reads as TGTGCCAGCAGCCTTGACAGGGGGGACAACTATGGCTACACCTTC.

The gene calls are TRBV14 and TRBJ2-5; TRBD2 aligns across 8 bases. CDR1 and CDR2 from the germline V gene are SGHDN and FVKESK. The CDR3 length is 16 residues. V was pared by 4 bases and J by 5 bases, with 12 bases of the junction left unmatched. This CDR3 is CASSPRREGPTETQYF. The CDR3 nucleotides read TGTGCCAGCAGCCCGAGACGGGAGGGTCCCACCGAGACCCAGTACTTC.

The rearrangement uses TRBV10-1 and TRBJ2-1, with TRBD2 identical over 9 bases. Germline assignment: CDR1 WNHNN and CDR2 SYGVQD (reference sequence). V shed 7 bases, J shed 7 bases, and the junction held 8 bases outside the gene matches. CDR3 length: 14 amino acids. The CDR3 region is CASTQSGGPNEQFF. In nucleotides, the CDR3 is TGCGCCAGCACCCAGAGCGGGGGGCCGAATGAGCAGTTCTTC.